This T cell receptor (beta chain) was found in a study of blood T cell repertoires in COVID-19 (dated by TCRdb to between 2020 and 2021). General notes on the study: Samples covering the acute and convalescent phases of COVID-19 were provided by collaborators in the United States, Italy and Spain. Subjects who had been exposed to COVID-19, were actively infected with it, or had recovered from it provided the deeply sampled blood TCRbeta repertoires that made up the dataset. Samples came from the ongoing ImmuneRACE study (first 160 participants) plus 1,254 subjects from 6 global collaborators. The sample metadata nearly always contained a de-identified subject ID, COVID-19 status, age in years and sex. The prospective study material was composed of cDNA or gDNA derived from T cells, B-cell-depleted T cells, or PBMCs. The repertoires were made available in a free public database intended to serve as a resource for research on the immune response to SARS-CoV-2. HLA class I and class II types, where available, came from metadata supplied by the sample provider rather than from assay-based typing.

Cut back by 6 bases and 7 bases, the V and J ends lie 13 bases apart. CDR1 and CDR2 are read off the germline V gene (reference sequence) as MNHNY and SVGAGI. From its cysteine to its phenylalanine, the CDR3 spans 13 amino acids. CDR3 DNA is the only sequence kept; it has 39 bases, read in frame from the first base. With regard to this clone: The antigen it binds to is not known. No base-level quality is on record; no much larger clone is a single base apart.

TCRbeta CDR3 regions were amplified from genomic DNA by means of the immunoSEQ Assay, a bias-controlled multiplex PCR. In the source study's methods: Nucleated cell counts per sample were estimated from amplification of reference gene primers within the assay. To quantify the absolute abundance of each unique TCRbeta CDR3 rearrangement, sequence reads were collapsed and filtered. For each sample, productive Simpson clonality was calculated by taking the square root of Simpson's diversity index across productive rearrangements. What TCRdb holds here is the immuneACCESS table cut down to in-frame rearrangements. Part of the clones is not present; checked against another copy, under half of the missing clones reflect an unresolved V gene, and the others are unexplained. V and J calls plus clone size are reproduced from that table; the DNA served to infer D and trimming. The sample table contains some 100,000 clones; only one count was recorded for about 91% of them. Around 2% of the sample is held by the ten biggest clonotypes.

Broad study findings and their caveats: How much clinical and demographic metadata was included differed by source and by participant, and the metadata was provided uncurated.

One collaborating source in Seattle enrolled patients while the patients were actively infected and followed the patients over time throughout the course of disease. The collaborating institutions used their own protocols to collect whole blood in K2EDTA tubes. Collaborator samples were shipped for TCRbeta analysis as frozen whole blood, isolated PBMCs, or DNA extracted from either sample type. This sequence originates from a man aged 50 to 59 with COVID-19, enrolled during active disease. The sample taken for sequencing was peripheral blood. The chain couples TRBV6-6 to TRBJ1-5; TRBD1 is a weak D gene call, 5 bases matching. In nucleotides, the sequence is TGTGCCAGCAGCCGTGGGGGGACGCAGCCCCAGCATTTT. Its coded protein is CASSRGGTQPQHF.